A selection of T cell receptor beta chains follows, all from one sample in a study of CD8 T cells in Susac syndrome. One entry per CDR3 protein, called by TCRdb with MiXCR from the immunoSEQ multiplex PCR reads. The sample holds roughly 150,000 distinct CDR3 sequences, just under 97% seen once. The source material was CD8+ T cells from PBMCs. All receptors derive from a human donor with multiple sclerosis. CDR3s include the opening cysteine and the closing phenylalanine or tryptophan. D genes are given only for firm matches. The size field is filled for only some rows; it gives once, few, many or a size class.

d_gene: NA
j_gene: TRBJ2-2
abundance: NA
v_gene: TRBV18
CDR3aa: CASSPSGSNTGELFF
CDR3nt: TGTGCCAGCTCACCATCCGGCAGCAACACCGGGGAGCTGTTTTTT

d_gene: NA
j_gene: TRBJ1-6
abundance: NA
v_gene: TRBV14
CDR3aa: CASSPGYRSPLHF
CDR3nt: TGTGCCAGCAGCCCAGGGTACAGGTCACCCCTCCACTTT

d_gene: TRBD1
j_gene: TRBJ2-1
abundance: NA
v_gene: TRBV27
CDR3aa: CASSWERTGTYNEQFF
CDR3nt: TGTGCCAGCAGCTGGGAAAGGACAGGGACCTACAATGAGCAGTTCTTC

d_gene: TRBD1
j_gene: TRBJ2-3
abundance: NA
v_gene: TRBV13
CDR3aa: CASSSAGTATDTQYF
CDR3nt: TGTGCCAGCAGCTCCGCCGGGACAGCCACAGATACGCAGTATTTT

d_gene: NA
j_gene: TRBJ1-1
abundance: NA
v_gene: TRBV20-1
CDR3aa: CSVSDTDTEAFF
CDR3nt: TGCAGTGTTTCGGACACCGACACTGAAGCTTTCTTT

d_gene: TRBD1
j_gene: TRBJ2-1
abundance: NA
v_gene: TRBV3-1
CDR3aa: CASSQAGTGDYNEQFF
CDR3nt: TGTGCCAGCAGCCAAGCCGGGACAGGGGATTACAATGAGCAGTTCTTC

d_gene: NA
j_gene: TRBJ1-1
abundance: NA
v_gene: TRBV7-9
CDR3aa: CASSQIGNTEAFF
CDR3nt: TGTGCCAGCTCCCAGATAGGGAACACTGAAGCTTTCTTT

d_gene: NA
j_gene: TRBJ2-2
abundance: NA
v_gene: TRBV29-1
CDR3aa: CSFRDSMNTGELFF
CDR3nt: TGCAGCTTCCGGGACTCTATGAACACCGGGGAGCTGTTTTTT

d_gene: TRBD1
j_gene: TRBJ1-2
abundance: NA
v_gene: TRBV20-1
CDR3aa: CSADQTGTGLYGYTF
CDR3nt: TGCAGTGCTGACCAGACCGGGACAGGGCTTTATGGCTACACCTTC

d_gene: TRBD2
j_gene: TRBJ2-7
abundance: NA
v_gene: TRBV9
CDR3aa: CASSVSSGGSYEQYF
CDR3nt: TGTGCCAGCAGCGTATCTAGCGGGGGCTCCTACGAGCAGTACTTC

d_gene: TRBD1
j_gene: TRBJ1-1
abundance: NA
v_gene: TRBV5-1
CDR3aa: CASSLGTGEEFNEAFF
CDR3nt: TGCGCCAGCAGCTTGGGAACAGGGGAAGAATTCAATGAAGCTTTCTTT

d_gene: NA
j_gene: TRBJ1-1
abundance: NA
v_gene: TRBV9
CDR3aa: CASSVGFGGTEAFF
CDR3nt: TGTGCCAGCAGCGTAGGGTTTGGGGGCACTGAAGCTTTCTTT

d_gene: TRBD1
j_gene: TRBJ2-5
abundance: NA
v_gene: TRBV3-1
CDR3aa: CASGFTGATETQYF
CDR3nt: TGTGCCAGCGGATTCACAGGGGCCACGGAGACCCAGTACTTC

d_gene: NA
j_gene: TRBJ2-1
abundance: NA
v_gene: TRBV20-1
CDR3aa: CSALSTTNINEQFF
CDR3nt: TGCAGTGCCCTATCTACGACAAACATCAATGAGCAGTTCTTC

d_gene: NA
j_gene: TRBJ1-1
abundance: NA
v_gene: TRBV13
CDR3aa: CASMVRGEAFF
CDR3nt: TGTGCCAGCATGGTTCGGGGTGAAGCTTTCTTT

d_gene: TRBD1
j_gene: TRBJ1-2
abundance: NA
v_gene: TRBV30
CDR3aa: CACRGQGHGYTF
CDR3nt: TGTGCCTGTAGGGGACAGGGTCATGGCTACACCTTC

d_gene: TRBD1
j_gene: TRBJ1-2
abundance: once
v_gene: TRBV30
CDR3aa: CAWSTTGLDGYTF
CDR3nt: TGTGCCTGGAGTACGACAGGGCTGGATGGCTACACCTTC

d_gene: TRBD1
j_gene: TRBJ2-7
abundance: NA
v_gene: TRBV13
CDR3aa: CASSPPSTGAEQYF
CDR3nt: TGTGCCAGCAGCCCCCCCTCCACAGGGGCCGAGCAGTACTTC

d_gene: TRBD2
j_gene: TRBJ2-1
abundance: NA
v_gene: TRBV27
CDR3aa: CASSLSASGGAPSSYNEQFF
CDR3nt: TGTGCCAGCAGTTTATCGGCTAGCGGGGGGGCCCCGAGCTCCTACAATGAGCAGTTCTTC

d_gene: NA
j_gene: TRBJ2-7
abundance: NA
v_gene: TRBV13
CDR3aa: CASSLSRYGNSYEQYF
CDR3nt: TGTGCCAGCAGCTTAAGTCGGTACGGGAACTCCTACGAGCAGTACTTC

d_gene: NA
j_gene: TRBJ2-7
abundance: NA
v_gene: TRBV30
CDR3aa: CAWSVYSSYEQYF
CDR3nt: TGTGCCTGGAGTGTCTACTCCTCCTACGAGCAGTACTTC

d_gene: NA
j_gene: TRBJ1-4
abundance: NA
v_gene: TRBV4-2
CDR3aa: CASSASGAGRGATNEKLFF
CDR3nt: TGTGCCAGCAGCGCAAGCGGGGCCGGACGGGGTGCAACTAATGAAAAACTGTTTTTT

d_gene: NA
j_gene: TRBJ1-1
abundance: NA
v_gene: TRBV30
CDR3aa: CASRDGGKLAEAFF
CDR3nt: TGTGCCTCTCGGGACGGGGGGAAATTGGCTGAAGCTTTCTTT

d_gene: NA
j_gene: TRBJ2-2
abundance: NA
v_gene: TRBV7-9
CDR3aa: CASTRAGELFF
CDR3nt: TGTGCCAGCACCAGGGCCGGGGAGCTGTTTTTT

d_gene: NA
j_gene: TRBJ1-5
abundance: once
v_gene: TRBV29-1
CDR3aa: CSAVRGNQPQHF
CDR3nt: TGCAGCGCTGTCCGTGGCAATCAGCCCCAGCATTTT

d_gene: NA
j_gene: TRBJ2-1
abundance: NA
v_gene: TRBV29-1
CDR3aa: CSVGPRGQVRQFF
CDR3nt: TGCAGCGTGGGACCCCGGGGGCAGGTGAGGCAGTTCTTC

d_gene: TRBD2
j_gene: TRBJ2-3
abundance: NA
v_gene: TRBV7-3
CDR3aa: CASSTQRGGTDTQYF
CDR3nt: TGTGCCAGCAGCACCCAGCGGGGGGGAACAGATACGCAGTATTTT

d_gene: TRBD1
j_gene: TRBJ1-5
abundance: NA
v_gene: TRBV20-1
CDR3aa: CSARGQIHPYSNQPQHF
CDR3nt: TGCAGTGCTAGGGGACAGATCCACCCCTATAGCAATCAGCCCCAGCATTTT

d_gene: NA
j_gene: TRBJ2-5
abundance: NA
v_gene: TRBV11-2
CDR3aa: CASSSPGWGASQETQYF
CDR3nt: TGTGCCAGCAGCTCCCCGGGTTGGGGGGCTAGCCAAGAGACCCAGTACTTC

d_gene: TRBD2
j_gene: TRBJ2-5
abundance: NA
v_gene: TRBV3-1
CDR3aa: CASSPALRGGRETQYF
CDR3nt: TGTGCCAGCAGCCCCGCCCTACGGGGGGGAAGGGAGACCCAGTACTTC

d_gene: TRBD1
j_gene: TRBJ1-5
abundance: NA
v_gene: TRBV5-1
CDR3aa: CASSPGTGRQPQHF
CDR3nt: TGCGCCAGCAGCCCTGGGACAGGGAGACAGCCCCAGCATTTT

d_gene: NA
j_gene: TRBJ2-7
abundance: NA
v_gene: TRBV4-1
CDR3aa: CASSQDLPTYEQYF
CDR3nt: TGCGCCAGCAGCCAAGACTTACCTACCTACGAGCAGTACTTC

d_gene: NA
j_gene: TRBJ2-5
abundance: NA
v_gene: TRBV29-1
CDR3aa: CSAIQSSRPQYF
CDR3nt: TGCAGCGCAATCCAGAGCTCCAGACCCCAGTACTTC

d_gene: TRBD1
j_gene: TRBJ2-2
abundance: NA
v_gene: TRBV15
CDR3aa: CATGTVNTGELFF
CDR3nt: TGTGCCACCGGGACAGTGAACACCGGGGAGCTGTTTTTT

d_gene: NA
j_gene: TRBJ2-5
abundance: NA
v_gene: TRBV12-5
CDR3aa: CASGLSRGFRETQYF
CDR3nt: TGTGCTAGTGGTTTGTCACGAGGGTTTAGGGAGACCCAGTACTTC

d_gene: NA
j_gene: TRBJ1-2
abundance: NA
v_gene: TRBV6-6
CDR3aa: CASTESGTKNYGYTF
CDR3nt: TGTGCCAGCACCGAATCGGGGACAAAGAACTATGGCTACACCTTC

d_gene: NA
j_gene: TRBJ1-5
abundance: NA
v_gene: TRBV7-9
CDR3aa: CASSLGDSFGSNQPQHF
CDR3nt: TGTGCCAGCAGCTTGGGCGACAGCTTTGGGAGCAATCAGCCCCAGCATTTT

d_gene: NA
j_gene: TRBJ2-1
abundance: NA
v_gene: TRBV9
CDR3aa: CASSATGRTTFLFF
CDR3nt: TGTGCCAGCAGCGCGACTGGACGGACCACCTTCCTCTTCTTC

d_gene: NA
j_gene: TRBJ1-5
abundance: NA
v_gene: TRBV2
CDR3aa: CASSEAGVSNQPQHF
CDR3nt: TGTGCCAGCAGTGAAGCCGGAGTTAGCAATCAGCCCCAGCATTTT

d_gene: NA
j_gene: TRBJ1-2
abundance: once
v_gene: TRBV20-1
CDR3aa: CSAWGTENYGYTF
CDR3nt: TGCAGTGCCTGGGGGACCGAAAACTATGGCTACACCTTC

d_gene: NA
j_gene: TRBJ2-3
abundance: few
v_gene: TRBV25-1
CDR3aa: CASSHGGADTQYF
CDR3nt: TGTGCCAGCTCCCATGGTGGAGCAGATACGCAGTATTTT

d_gene: TRBD1
j_gene: TRBJ2-7
abundance: NA
v_gene: TRBV5-1
CDR3aa: CASSLGTGATGEQYF
CDR3nt: TGCGCCAGCAGCTTGGGAACAGGGGCCACGGGAGAGCAGTACTTC

d_gene: TRBD1
j_gene: TRBJ2-1
abundance: NA
v_gene: TRBV27
CDR3aa: CASRDRGVSAYNEQFF
CDR3nt: TGTGCCAGCCGGGACAGGGGAGTCAGCGCCTACAATGAGCAGTTCTTC

d_gene: NA
j_gene: TRBJ2-1
abundance: NA
v_gene: TRBV27
CDR3aa: CASAAAGLYNEQFF
CDR3nt: TGTGCCAGCGCCGCGGCGGGGTTATACAATGAGCAGTTCTTC

d_gene: TRBD1
j_gene: TRBJ2-7
abundance: NA
v_gene: TRBV29-1
CDR3aa: CSVERTGDNSYEQYF
CDR3nt: TGCAGCGTGGAGCGGACAGGGGACAACTCCTACGAGCAGTACTTC

d_gene: TRBD1
j_gene: TRBJ1-1
abundance: NA
v_gene: TRBV4-1
CDR3aa: CASSQGQPNTEAFF
CDR3nt: TGCGCCAGCAGCCAGGGACAGCCGAACACTGAAGCTTTCTTT

d_gene: NA
j_gene: TRBJ1-2
abundance: NA
v_gene: TRBV20-1
CDR3aa: CSARDLTVGGDYTF
CDR3nt: TGCAGTGCTAGAGATTTAACAGTCGGAGGGGACTACACCTTC

d_gene: NA
j_gene: TRBJ2-1
abundance: NA
v_gene: TRBV27
CDR3aa: CASSFYPSYNEQFF
CDR3nt: TGTGCCAGCAGTTTCTATCCCTCCTACAATGAGCAGTTCTTC

d_gene: NA
j_gene: TRBJ2-3
abundance: NA
v_gene: TRBV30
CDR3aa: CAWTLGNTQYF
CDR3nt: TGTGCCTGGACCCTAGGGAATACGCAGTATTTT